This record concerns one TCR beta chain sequence. This sample stems from a study of blood T cell repertoires in COVID-19. In the original analysis: Amplification with reference gene primers provided the estimates of nucleated cell counts. Generated by immunoSEQ multiplex PCR, the TCRdb table keeps only in-frame clones and is missing some. V and J calls and clone size are copied from that table; D and trimming were computed from the DNA. The sample yields fewer than 250,000 clones, 75% to 90% seen once. The V gene's germline CDR1 is MNHEY and CDR2 SVGAGI. Trimming pared 10 bases from V and 0 bases from J, leaving 17 bases between. The CDR3 is 15 residues long.

This receptor was identified in a man aged 25-40 years with acute or convalescent COVID-19. The sample consisted of peripheral blood. The chain links TRBV6-5 to TRBJ2-3; D is possibly TRBD2 (5 bases). CDR3 in amino acids: CATRRQRGSTDTQYF. The CDR3 coding sequence is TGTGCCACCAGGAGACAACGGGGTAGCACAGATACGCAGTATTTT.